A single sample is the source of the 5 T cell receptor beta chains below, sequenced in a study of blood T cell repertoires in COVID-19. Measured with immunoSEQ multiplex PCR; TCRdb has only the in-frame clones, and not every one. The sample lists roughly 100,000 clones; about 85% were seen once. The material sequenced was peripheral blood. All receptors come from a man between 45 and 60 years old with active COVID-19.

A single count supports this clone. This chain joins TRBV27 and TRBJ2-7; 7 bases are shared with TRBD2. The V gene end was trimmed by 0 bases and the J gene end by 3 bases; junction bases not matched to a gene: 2. CDR1 and CDR2 from the germline V gene are MNHEY and SMNVEV (reference sequence). The length of the CDR3 is 14 residues. CDR3 region: CASSLSGLNYEQYF. In nucleotides, the CDR3 is TGTGCCAGCAGTTTATCGGGACTAAACTACGAGCAGTACTTC.

This CDR3 reads CASSTGGSSYEQYF. In nucleotides, the CDR3 is TGTGCCAGCTCCACCGGCGGGAGCTCCTACGAGCAGTACTTC. This chain uses TRBV18 with TRBJ2-7; 7 bases line up with TRBD2. The length of the CDR3 is 14 residues. With 6 bases clipped from V and 0 bases from J, the junction kept 5 bases outside the gene matches. Germline V gene data show CDR1 as KGHSH and CDR2 as LQKENI.

V gene TRBV6-6 combines with J gene TRBJ1-5; 9 bases are a match to TRBD1. V dropped 8 bases and J dropped 0; count of bases not matched to a gene: 5. Germline V gene lookup returns CDR1 MNHNY and CDR2 SVGAGI (reference sequence). The CDR3 runs to 15 residues. The CDR3 sequence: CASHETGGSNQPQHF. CDR3 sequence (DNA): TGTGCCAGCCACGAGACAGGGGGTAGCAATCAGCCCCAGCATTTT.

The V gene is TRBV6-1, the J gene TRBJ1-5; no firm D call. Germline V lookup: CDR1 MNHNS, CDR2 SASEGT. Trimming removed 2 bases from V and 11 bases from J, with 16 bases in between. This CDR3 has 14 residues. The CDR3 protein is CASSEPRGVGAQHF. CDR3 DNA sequence: TGTGCCAGCAGTGAACCCCGCGGGGTTGGGGCCCAGCATTTT.

The rearrangement joins TRBV21-1 to TRBJ2-3; the DNA was not used to check the table's D call, TRBD1. TRBV21-1 is marked as a pseudogene. The length of the CDR3 is 19 residues. As DNA, the CDR3 is TGTGCCAGCAGCAAAGAAGACATCGGGACAAACCGGAGCACAGATACGCAGTATTTT. Amino acid sequence: CASSKEDIGTNRSTDTQYF.